One and the same sample provided the 28 T cell receptor beta chains below, sequenced in a study of cytomegalovirus exposure and HLA in healthy donors. Primers included in the PCR were 60 Vbeta and 13 Jbeta primers. Data came from immunoSEQ multiplex PCR; TCRdb stores just in-frame clones and leaves some out. The sample holds about 190,000 clones, roughly 80% seen once. What was sequenced was PBMCs. These receptors were obtained from a woman younger than 30 in good health and CMV-seronegative.

This clone was picked up a small number of times. The V and J genes are TRBV15 and TRBJ1-1; D gene unclear. Trimming pared 6 bases from V and 1 base from J, leaving 6 bases between. The CDR3 has 12 amino acids. Germline-derived CDR1 and CDR2 are LNHNV and YYDKDF (reference sequence). This chain's CDR3 is CATSGPNTEAFF. Written as DNA, the CDR3 is TGTGCCACCAGTGGGCCGAACACTGAAGCTTTCTTT.

The chain uses TRBV10-3 and TRBJ2-2, with a possible D match to TRBD1 (6 bases). Germline loops: CDR1 ENHRY, CDR2 SYGVKD. Trimming shortened V by 0 bases and J by 0 bases, and 11 bases separated the two germline ends. There are 17 residues in the CDR3. The CDR3 here is CAISESQGPANTGELFF. The CDR3 region has the DNA TGTGCCATCAGTGAGTCTCAGGGGCCAGCGAACACCGGGGAGCTGTTTTTT.

The chain's CDR3 is CASSSPTEGYEQYF. DNA of the CDR3: TGTGCCAGCTCATCTCCCACCGAGGGTTACGAGCAGTACTTC. This chain links TRBV18 with TRBJ2-7, with D possibly matching TRBD2 (5 bases). V was shortened by 5 bases and J by 4 bases, with 15 bases between the two germline ends. The CDR3 is made up of 14 amino acids. Germline V lookup: CDR1 KGHSH, CDR2 LQKENI.

The CDR3, as DNA: TGTGCCAGCAGTGAGTGGGGAACAGGGAGCTCCTACGAGCAGTACTTC. It codes for CASSEWGTGSSYEQYF. The V and J genes are TRBV2 and TRBJ2-7, with D possibly matching TRBD1 (6 bases). The germline V gene encodes CDR1 SNHLY and CDR2 FYNNEI. The CDR3 runs 16 residues. V shed 3 bases and J shed 0 bases, with 15 bases lying between them.

The chain joins TRBV10-1 to TRBJ2-2, with 8 bases aligning to TRBD2. Germline lookup yields CDR1 WNHNN and CDR2 SYGVQD (reference sequence). The CDR3 runs to 15 residues. Trimming at V came to 5 bases and at J to 1 base, leaving 3 bases not matched to a gene. The CDR3 DNA follows: TGCGCCAGCAGTCGGGCGGGGGGGAACACCGGGGAGCTGTTTTTT. It encodes CASSRAGGNTGELFF.

The chain joins TRBV7-2 to TRBJ2-7, with 14 bases that match TRBD2. Per the germline V gene, CDR1 is SGHTA and CDR2 is FQGNSA. Germline trimming cut 5 bases from V and 3 bases from J; bases unmatched to any gene: 0. The CDR3 spans 14 residues. Here the CDR3 DNA reads TGTGCCAGCAGCGGGACTAGCGGGAGCTACGAGCAGTACTTC. Translating it yields CASSGTSGSYEQYF.

The chain uses TRBV5-6 and TRBJ2-7, with 12 bases fitting TRBD2. V shed 1 base, J shed 6 bases, and the junction held 2 bases outside the gene matches. CDR3 length equals 14 residues. Germline assignment: CDR1 SGHDT and CDR2 YYEEEE. DNA for the CDR3: TGTGCCAGCAGCTTGCTAGCGGGGGGGCTCGAGCAGTACTTC. This codes for CASSLLAGGLEQYF.

The chain employs TRBV6-4 and TRBJ2-1, with D perhaps matching TRBD1 (5 bases). This CDR3 spans 14 amino acids. The ends were cut back, 5 bases at V and 3 bases at J, with 11 bases in the middle. Germline V lookup: CDR1 MRHNA, CDR2 SNTAGT. This CDR3 is CASSPDRNYNEQFF. The DNA for the CDR3 is TGTGCCAGCAGTCCCGACAGAAACTACAATGAGCAGTTCTTC.

The chain has TRBV18 and TRBJ2-3; TRBD1 matches 7 bases. V lost 4 bases, J lost 3 bases, and 7 bases stayed unmatched. Germline-derived CDR1 and CDR2 are KGHSH and LQKENI. This CDR3 is 15 amino acids long. The CDR3 region is CASSQRTGFTDTQYF. The CDR3 DNA reads as TGTGCCAGCTCACAACGGACAGGCTTTACAGATACGCAGTATTTT.

The rearrangement uses TRBV29-1 and TRBJ2-5, with 11 bases identical to TRBD2. Germline loops: CDR1 SQVTM, CDR2 ANQGSEA. V lost 3 bases to trimming and J lost 4 bases; unmatched junction nucleotides: 10. CDR3 length: 16 residues. The DNA for the CDR3 is TGCAGCGTTGAGCTAGCGGGGGGCCCCGGGGGAGAGACCCAGTACTTC. This encodes CSVELAGGPGGETQYF.

The chain has TRBV27 and TRBJ1-2; TRBD1 might be the D (5 bases). The CDR3 is 14 residues long. Trimming took off 5 bases at V and 3 bases at J, with 13 bases between the two ends. CDR1 MNHEY and CDR2 SMNVEV come from the germline V gene (reference sequence). The CDR3 region is CASSRIRGDYGYTF. CDR3 nucleotides: TGTGCCAGCAGTCGAATTCGGGGGGACTATGGCTACACCTTC.

In its sample, this clone was seen once. Other DNA sequences from this sample encode an identical CDR3 as well. V gene TRBV28 combines with J gene TRBJ1-2; no firm D call. The CDR3 has 12 residues. In germline, CDR1 is MDHEN, CDR2 SYDVKM. Trimming took off 4 bases at V and 3 bases at J, with 6 bases between the two ends. CDR3 residues: CASSYGDYGYTF. CDR3 bases: TGTGCCAGCAGTTACGGGGACTATGGCTACACCTTC.

This sequence joins TRBV2 and TRBJ2-7; possibly TRBD2 for D (6 bases). Between the trimmed V and J ends, which lost 10 bases and 2 bases, there was a span of 18 bases. This CDR3 region has 14 residues. The germline gives CDR1 SNHLY, CDR2 FYNNEI. In DNA, the CDR3 is TGTGCCAACCAACGGGGGAGTACGACCTACGAGCAGTACTTC. This encodes CANQRGSTTYEQYF.

In this sample, this clone turned up once. This rearrangement joins TRBV6-5 to TRBJ2-7, with D uncertain. V shed 2 bases and J shed 3 bases, with 8 bases lying between them. The CDR3 sequence is 13 residues long. The V gene's germline CDR1 is MNHEY and CDR2 SVGAGI. CDR3 residues: CASSYASDYEQYF. The CDR3 DNA reads TGTGCCAGCAGTTACGCCAGCGACTACGAGCAGTACTTC.

The chain has TRBV19 and TRBJ2-5, with D possibly matching TRBD2 (6 bases). V gave up 3 bases and J gave up 2 bases, with 19 bases separating them. The germline gives CDR1 LNHDA, CDR2 SQIVND (reference sequence). The CDR3 extends over 17 amino acids. CDR3 bases: TGTGCCAGTAGTATCCGGGGAGAGGGGAGGACACAAGAGACCCAGTACTTC. This sequence encodes CASSIRGEGRTQETQYF. Filled out from reference TRBV19 and TRBJ2-5, the complete variable domain reads DGGITQSPKYLFRKEGQNVTLSCEQNLNHDAMYWYRQDPGQGLRLIYYSQIVNDFQKGDIAEGYSVSREKKESFPLTVTSAQKNPTAFYLCASSIRGEGRTQETQYFGPGTRLLVL.

The rearrangement links TRBV18 to TRBJ2-1; TRBD2 matches 14 bases. The V segment lost 6 bases and the J segment 7 bases; nucleotides outside the gene matches: 8. This CDR3 is 16 amino acids long. Germline CDR1 and CDR2: KGHSH and LQKENI. The CDR3 nucleotides are TGTGCCAGCTCGCGCGCGACTAGCGGGAGGGCGAATGAGCAGTTCTTC. Its translation: CASSRATSGRANEQFF.

This sequence joins TRBV6-1 and TRBJ2-3; D is unresolved. V was shortened by 9 bases and J by 0 bases, with 7 bases between the two germline ends. The CDR3 runs 12 residues. CDR1 MNHNS and CDR2 SASEGT come from the germline V gene. CDR3 DNA: TGTGCCAGTCGTCCTAGCACAGATACGCAGTATTTT. Its protein product is CASRPSTDTQYF.

The CDR3 DNA reads as TGTGCCAGCAGCCAAGATTTCGGGTCAGATACGCAGTATTTT. It is translated as CASSQDFGSDTQYF. V usage is TRBV14 and J usage is TRBJ2-3; D call uncertain. V gave up 0 bases and J gave up 4 bases, with 8 bases separating them. Germline V gene sequence: CDR1 SGHDN, CDR2 FVKESK. CDR3 size: 14 residues.

The V call is TRBV9, the J call TRBJ1-4, with 8 positions matching TRBD1. CDR1 and CDR2 from the germline V gene are SGDLS and YYNGEE. This CDR3 comprises 16 residues. V gave up 2 bases and J gave up 2 bases; unmatched junction bases: 5. CDR3 coding DNA: TGTGCCAGCAGCGTTGACAGGGGAGGGACTAATGAAAAACTGTTTTTT. Protein product: CASSVDRGGTNEKLFF.

The genes are TRBV6-1 and TRBJ2-2, with TRBD2 matching over 9 bases. V was pared by 2 bases and J by 5 bases, with 3 bases of the junction left unmatched. Looked up from germline, CDR1 is MNHNS and CDR2 is SASEGT. This CDR3 region has 15 residues. CDR3 in DNA: TGTGCCAGCAGTGAATCGCGGGGGGGGACCGGGGAGCTGTTTTTT. It yields the protein CASSESRGGTGELFF.

The chain has TRBV6-6 and TRBJ1-2; D is possibly TRBD1 (6 bases). Germline V gene sequence: CDR1 MNHNY, CDR2 SVGAGI (reference sequence). The V end was cut by 6 bases, the J end by 4 bases, with 18 bases between. The CDR3 covers 15 residues. This chain's CDR3 is CASSPHRVEIYGYTF. The DNA of the CDR3 is TGTGCCAGCAGCCCCCACAGGGTGGAGATCTATGGCTACACCTTC.

The rearrangement links TRBV7-9 to TRBJ1-6; D may be TRBD1 (6 bases). Germline values: CDR1 SEHNR, CDR2 FQNEAQ (reference sequence). Trimming shortened V by 4 bases and J by 4 bases, and 11 bases separated the two germline ends. The CDR3 is made up of 15 amino acids. CDR3 region: CASSSGTPYNSPLHF. The CDR3 nucleotides read TGTGCCAGCAGCTCCGGGACACCATATAATTCACCCCTCCACTTT. The full variable domain, rest sourced from reference TRBV7-9 and TRBJ1-6, is DTGVSQNPRHKITKRGQNVTFRCDPISEHNRLYWYRQTLGQGPEFLTYFQNEAQLEKSRLLSDRFSAERPKGSFSTLEIQRTEQGDSAMYLCASSSGTPYNSPLHFGNGTRLTVT.

Regarding this clone: The junction shows a germline mismatch at one end, possibly a read error. The chain is built from TRBV7-9 and TRBJ1-2; 10 bases fit TRBD1. This CDR3 contains 16 residues. The germline V gene encodes CDR1 SEHNR and CDR2 FQNEAQ (reference sequence). The CDR3 bases are TGTTCCAGCAGCAAGACTTGGACAGGGGGGAGCTATGGCTACACCTTC. It codes for CSSSKTWTGGSYGYTF.

The CDR3 loop is CAVSTGTGAYEQYF. As DNA, the CDR3 is TGTGCCGTCTCGACCGGGACAGGGGCGTATGAGCAGTACTTC. The rearrangement uses TRBV5-6 and TRBJ2-7; 10 nucleotides line up with TRBD1. V dropped 10 bases and J dropped 7; count of bases not matched to a gene: 14. The germline V gene encodes CDR1 SGHDT and CDR2 YYEEEE. This CDR3 contains 14 residues.

The chain couples TRBV5-6 to TRBJ2-1, with no clear D. The CDR3 spans 13 residues. CDR1 SGHDT and CDR2 YYEEEE come from the germline V gene. Trimming removed 4 bases from V and 3 bases from J, with 8 bases in between. CDR3 in amino acids: CASSPRFYNEQFF. In nucleotides, the CDR3 is TGTGCCAGCAGCCCCCGTTTCTACAATGAGCAGTTCTTC.

The chain employs TRBV7-2 and TRBJ1-3; D is possibly TRBD1 (5 bases). Germline loops: CDR1 SGHTA, CDR2 FQGNSA. Trimming took 3 bases from V and 4 from J, leaving 13 bases between them. The CDR3 contains 15 residues. The CDR3 sequence: CASSFHQRGGNTIYF. Here the CDR3 DNA reads TGTGCCAGCAGCTTCCATCAACGGGGGGGAAACACCATATATTTT.

The chain has TRBV25-1 and TRBJ2-5, with D hard to call. The CDR3 is made up of 13 amino acids. Germline CDR1 is MGHDK and CDR2 is SYGVNS. The V end lost 0 bases, the J end lost 2 bases, and 4 bases lay between the germline ends. The CDR3, as DNA: TGTGCCAGCAGTGAATACCCACAAGAGACCCAGTACTTC. Protein sequence: CASSEYPQETQYF.

This chain connects TRBV5-1 to TRBJ1-1; no firm D call. Germline V gene sequence: CDR1 SGHRS, CDR2 YFSETQ. V was cut by 0 bases and J by 1 base, with 7 bases left in between. CDR3 length: 14 residues. The CDR3 loop is CASSLGSGNTEAFF. DNA of the CDR3: TGCGCCAGCAGCTTGGGCAGCGGGAACACTGAAGCTTTCTTT.